The 26 T cell receptor beta chains given below trace back to one sample, sequenced in a study of T cells after yellow fever vaccination. MiXCR, run by TCRdb on the 5' RACE reads, gives a single entry per CDR3 protein. The table shows some 500,000 distinct CDR3 sequences, with roughly 12% occurring only once. The sample in question was PBMCs, obtained on the day of the yellow fever booster vaccination. These receptors all stem from a man in his thirties or forties who received the YFV17D yellow fever vaccine.

This clonotype was recorded many times. This sequence joins TRBV5-1 and TRBJ2-7; D gene uncertain. The CDR3 has 12 residues. Deletions cut 0 bases from V and 6 bases from J, with 7 bases between. Germline V gives CDR1 SGHRS, CDR2 YFSETQ. In nucleotides, the CDR3 is TGCGCCAGCAGCTTGGTGGCCGGCGAGCAGTACTTC. Protein sequence: CASSLVAGEQYF.

This clonotype was recorded many times. V is TRBV7-9 and J is TRBJ2-5; TRBD1 matches at 12 bases. Germline V lookup: CDR1 SEHNR, CDR2 FQNEAQ (reference sequence). Trimming at V came to 3 bases and at J to 2 bases, leaving 4 bases not matched to a gene. This CDR3 region has 16 residues. For the CDR3, the DNA is TGTGCCAGCAGCTTCGGGGACAGGGGGCTTCAAGAGACCCAGTACTTC. Translating gives CASSFGDRGLQETQYF.

The gene calls are TRBV5-1 and TRBJ1-1, with D perhaps TRBD1 (5 bases). CDR3 length: 13 residues. V lost 7 bases and J lost 6, with 16 bases in between. In germline, CDR1 is SGHRS, CDR2 YFSETQ. CDR3 region: CASGAQFGPEAFF. In nucleotides, the CDR3 is TGCGCCAGCGGGGCCCAATTTGGGCCTGAAGCTTTCTTT. Using reference TRBV5-1 and TRBJ1-1 for the parts outside the CDR3, the full variable domain is KAGVTQTPRYLIKTRGQQVTLSCSPISGHRSVSWYQQTPGQGLQFLFEYFSETQRNKGNFPGRFSGRQFSNSRSEMNVSTLELGDSALYLCASGAQFGPEAFFGQGTRLTVV.

The table lists this clonotype with a few counts. The DNA for the CDR3 is TGTGCCAGCGGCGGGATAGCGGGAGGAGAGACCCAGTACTTC. This sequence encodes CASGGIAGGETQYF. The rearrangement joins TRBV6-1 to TRBJ2-5, with 10 bases identical to TRBD2. The CDR3 runs 14 residues. Germline CDR1 and CDR2: MNHNS and SASEGT. After removal of 8 bases from V and 4 bases from J, the junction contained 7 bases not matched to a gene.

This clonotype was detected a few times. The V call is TRBV20-1, the J call TRBJ2-3; D perhaps matches TRBD2 (5 bases). The V end was cut by 0 bases, the J end by 4 bases, with 17 bases between. The CDR3 is 16 residues long. The germline V gene encodes CDR1 DFQATT and CDR2 SNEGSKA (reference sequence). The CDR3 sequence: CSARDGSAGGSDTQYF. The CDR3 bases are TGCAGTGCTAGAGATGGTTCGGCGGGTGGCTCAGATACGCAGTATTTT.

This chain uses TRBV10-3 with TRBJ2-7, with 8 nucleotides matching TRBD1. The germline CDR1 and CDR2 sequences are ENHRY and SYGVKD. The V gene end was trimmed by 6 bases and the J gene end by 0 bases; junction bases not matched to a gene: 4. The CDR3 totals 14 residues. In DNA form, the CDR3 reads TGTGCCATCAGGGGGACAGGAAGCTCCTACGAGCAGTACTTC. Translation: CAIRGTGSSYEQYF.

This clonotype was counted between two and nine times. The genes are TRBV2 and TRBJ2-3; D may be TRBD2 (5 bases). Germline V gives CDR1 SNHLY, CDR2 FYNNEI. CDR3 length equals 15 residues. The V end lost 10 bases, the J end lost 0 bases, and 17 bases lay between the germline ends. The CDR3 reads CATFPSNPSTDTQYF. CDR3 DNA: TGTGCCACGTTCCCTAGCAACCCTAGCACAGATACGCAGTATTTT.

This clonotype was seen only a few times. V and J are TRBV6-2 or TRBV6-3 and TRBJ2-7; no clear D. V lost 2 bases to trimming and J lost 5 bases, with 7 bases between them. Germline V gene lookup returns CDR1 MNHEY and CDR2 SVGEGT. The length of the CDR3 is 12 residues. Here the CDR3 reads CASSYAANEQYF. The CDR3 DNA reads TGTGCCAGCAGTTACGCGGCTAACGAGCAGTACTTC.

The gene calls are TRBV20-1 and TRBJ2-5; D is unclear. This CDR3 is 15 amino acids long. CDR1 DFQATT and CDR2 SNEGSKA come from the germline V gene (reference sequence). The V end was cut by 4 bases, the J end by 1 base, with 16 bases between. DNA of the CDR3: TGCAGTGCTAACTCCATAGCCCCCCCCCAAGAGACCCAGTACTTC. This codes for CSANSIAPPQETQYF.

The sample holds a few counts of this clonotype. This chain links TRBV19 with TRBJ1-4; the match to TRBD1 covers 7 bases. The germline V gene has CDR1 LNHDA and CDR2 SQIVND (reference sequence). The CDR3 is 14 residues long. The ends lost 6 bases at V and 1 base at J; junction bases unmatched: 2. The CDR3 sequence: CASRRTGTNEKLFF. The CDR3 coding sequence is TGTGCCAGTAGACGGACAGGAACTAATGAAAAACTGTTTTTT.

The chain couples TRBV24-1 to TRBJ1-2; a possible D gene is TRBD1 (6 bases). The V end lost 3 bases, the J end lost 8 bases, and 21 bases lay between the germline ends. CDR3 length: 16 residues. Per germline, CDR1 KGHDR and CDR2 SFDVKD. CDR3 region: CATSDANNDRIGGYTF. As DNA, the CDR3 is TGTGCCACCAGTGATGCAAACAACGACAGGATTGGCGGCTACACCTTC.

This clonotype has more than one count but fewer than ten. The chain uses TRBV11-1 and TRBJ2-4, with D unclear. V lost 5 bases and J 0 bases, leaving 11 bases between the germline ends. The length of the CDR3 is 15 residues. The germline CDR1 and CDR2 sequences are SGHAT and FQDESV (reference sequence). CDR3 loop: CASSRGYSAKNIQYF. DNA of the CDR3: TGTGCCAGCAGCCGTGGATACTCAGCCAAAAACATTCAGTACTTC.

The chain couples TRBV7-2 to TRBJ2-3; 13 bases agree with TRBD2. Germline values: CDR1 SGHTA, CDR2 FQGNSA. Trimming cost V 5 bases and J 1 base; bases outside gene matches: 18. The CDR3 runs 21 residues. CDR3 sequence (DNA): TGTGCCAGCAGCAAATTCAGTGCCGGGACTAGCGGGAAACGCGGCACAGATACGCAGTATTTT. It translates to CASSKFSAGTSGKRGTDTQYF.

This clonotype was observed many times. This rearrangement joins TRBV6-1 to TRBJ2-2, with a weak D call TRBD1 (6 bases). Germline-derived CDR1 and CDR2 are MNHNS and SASEGT. This CDR3 contains 16 residues. V lost 3 bases, J lost 0 bases, and 11 bases lay in between. CDR3 sequence (DNA): TGTGCCAGCAGTGACGAGCACAGGGCGAACACCGGGGAGCTGTTTTTT. Translation: CASSDEHRANTGELFF.

This clonotype occurred a few times. The chain uses TRBV20-1 and TRBJ2-2, with D tentatively TRBD1 (6 bases). Between the trimmed V and J ends, which lost 5 bases and 7 bases, there was a span of 11 bases. Germline V CDR1 and CDR2: DFQATT, SNEGSKA (reference sequence). This CDR3 has 12 amino acids. CDR3 nucleotide sequence: TGCAGTGCTCAGGGGATGGTCGGGGAGCTGTTTTTT. This translates into CSAQGMVGELFF.

This clonotype was detected a few times. V usage is TRBV5-6 and J usage is TRBJ2-7; TRBD2 matches 8 bases. From germline, CDR1 is SGHDT and CDR2 YYEEEE. This CDR3 region has 14 residues. Trimming at V came to 4 bases and at J to 4 bases, leaving 7 bases not matched to a gene. The CDR3 protein is CASSPSGSLYEQYF. In nucleotides, the CDR3 is TGTGCCAGCAGCCCAAGCGGGAGCTTGTACGAGCAGTACTTC.

This chain uses TRBV20-1 with TRBJ2-2; D is perhaps TRBD1 or TRBD2 (5 bases each). CDR3 size: 14 residues. CDR1 is DFQATT and CDR2 is SNEGSKA in the germline V gene (reference sequence). Trimming stripped 6 bases from V and 1 base from J, with 12 bases between. CDR3 bases: TGCAGTGCACCCGGGACGGTGAACACCGGGGAGCTGTTTTTT. As protein: CSAPGTVNTGELFF.

V and J are TRBV10-1 and TRBJ2-3, with 7 bases fitting TRBD2. V shed 4 bases, J shed 2 bases, and the junction held 3 bases outside the gene matches. The CDR3 runs to 14 residues. Per the germline V gene, CDR1 is WNHNN and CDR2 is SYGVQD (reference sequence). The CDR3 loop is CASSVTSATDTQYF. CDR3 DNA sequence: TGCGCCAGCAGTGTAACTAGCGCCACAGATACGCAGTATTTT.

The chain couples TRBV10-1 to TRBJ2-7; D remains unclear. This CDR3 contains 15 residues. CDR1 and CDR2 from the germline V gene are WNHNN and SYGVQD (reference sequence). Trimming cost V 4 bases and J 0 bases, with 13 bases left between them. The chain's CDR3 is CASSASIGISYEQYF. The CDR3 DNA is TGCGCCAGCAGTGCCTCCATTGGGATCTCCTACGAGCAGTACTTC.

This chain joins TRBV7-2 and TRBJ2-7; TRBD2 aligns across 9 bases. Trimming at V came to 2 bases and at J to 2 bases, leaving 7 bases not matched to a gene. The CDR3 extends over 16 amino acids. CDR1 and CDR2 (germline): SGHTA, FQGNSA. Here the CDR3 reads CASSLQLAGFPYEQYF. CDR3 DNA sequence: TGTGCCAGCAGCTTACAGCTAGCGGGATTTCCCTACGAGCAGTACTTC. Based on the CDR3 plus reference TRBV7-2 and TRBJ2-7, the full variable domain is GAGVSQSPSNKVTEKGKDVELRCDPISGHTALYWYRQSLGQGLEFLIYFQGNSAPDKSGLPSDRFSAERTGGSVSTLTIQRTQQEDSAVYLCASSLQLAGFPYEQYFGPGTRLTVT.

V gene TRBV18 combines with J gene TRBJ2-2, with 7 bases aligning to TRBD2. This CDR3 spans 17 amino acids. CDR1 is KGHSH and CDR2 is LQKENI in the germline V gene. Trimming cost V 8 bases and J 2 bases; bases outside gene matches: 14. CDR3 loop: CASLYLGGSPNTGELFF. The CDR3 DNA reads as TGTGCCAGCCTCTACTTGGGCGGGAGTCCAAACACCGGGGAGCTGTTTTTT.

This clonotype was observed once. The gene calls are TRBV11-2 and TRBJ2-1; TRBD2 matches at 7 bases. The CDR3 sequence is 16 residues long. Losses at the gene ends were 4 bases for V and 6 bases for J; bases not matched to a gene: 12. CDR1 and CDR2 (germline): SGHAT, FQNNGV. CDR3: CASSSTIRLAVNEQFF. DNA for the CDR3: TGTGCCAGCAGCTCAACAATAAGACTAGCAGTCAATGAGCAGTTCTTC. Full variable domain (remainder filled in from reference TRBV11-2 and TRBJ2-1): EAGVAQSPRYKIIEKRQSVAFWCNPISGHATLYWYQQILGQGPKLLIQFQNNGVVDDSQLPKDRFSAERLKGVDSTLKIQPAKLEDSAVYLCASSSTIRLAVNEQFFGPGTRLTVL.

This clonotype was picked up a small number of times. CDR3 sequence: CASSYATRDRDGYTF. The CDR3 DNA follows: TGTGCCAGCAGTTATGCTACCCGGGACAGGGACGGCTACACCTTC. The chain links TRBV5-5 to TRBJ1-2; 9 bases agree with TRBD1. CDR3 length equals 15 residues. Germline CDR1 SGHKS, CDR2 YYEKEE (reference sequence). With V trimmed by 5 bases and J by 8 bases, 13 bases remained unmatched.

The V gene is TRBV25-1, the J gene TRBJ2-1, with TRBD2 matching over 7 bases. This CDR3 is 14 amino acids long. The germline V gene encodes CDR1 MGHDK and CDR2 SYGVNS. V dropped 4 bases and J dropped 6; count of bases not matched to a gene: 6. CDR3 region: CASSGVGGPNEQFF. The CDR3 DNA reads TGTGCCAGCAGTGGGGTGGGAGGGCCCAATGAGCAGTTCTTC.

This clonotype has a handful of counts. The chain combines TRBV27 with TRBJ2-1, with 9 bases lining up with TRBD2. Trimming removed 5 bases from V and 0 bases from J; junction bases left unmatched: 11. Germline V gene lookup returns CDR1 MNHEY and CDR2 SMNVEV (reference sequence). This CDR3 has 18 amino acids. The CDR3 nucleotides read TGTGCCAGCAGTGGGGCCGGGACTAGCTCCTTCTCCTACAATGAGCAGTTCTTC. Amino acids: CASSGAGTSSFSYNEQFF.

The chain couples TRBV6-5 to TRBJ1-2, with 8 bases aligning to TRBD1. Per germline, CDR1 MNHEY and CDR2 SVGAGI. The CDR3 is 14 amino acids. V shed 5 bases and J 8 bases; nucleotides not matched to a gene: 10. The CDR3 nucleotides are TGTGCCAGCAGTATACTTGGACAGGGTGAAGGCTACACCTTC. Amino acid sequence: CASSILGQGEGYTF.